The TCR beta chain under discussion was sequenced for a study of regulatory T cells in long-lasting Graves disease. Background on the study: The study counted Graves' disease as persistent given over 5 years of antithyroid drugs and positive TSH receptor antibodies.

Study conclusions and caveats: Whereas more than 950 public clonotypes were shared by new patients, persistent patients shared more, at some 3,000.

TCR beta libraries were built with iRepertoire HTBI primers and Arm-PCR of CDR3 regions. TCRdb re-analysed the multiplex PCR reads in MiXCR, keeping a single row per CDR3 protein. The sample carries hundreds of thousands of distinct CDR3 sequences, around 20% recorded once. This clonotype was detected many times. The antigen remains unidentified. Time point: persistent/refractory GD, antithyroid drugs over 5 years with positive TRAb. Preparation of the TCR library used RNA extracted from PBMCs. A volume of 7 to 9 milliliters of peripheral blood was collected in EDTA tubes. The sequence came from a female donor with Graves disease. Here the sequenced sample was peripheral blood mononuclear cells (PBMCs), taken when the disease was refractory, from a patient treated with antithyroid drugs.

The CDR3 DNA reads as TGTGCCAGCAGGGACAGGGGGCCGCGTCACCACTTT. As protein: CASRDRGPRHHF. J is TRBJ1-6 and V is TRBV11-2; 11 positions match TRBD1. The CDR3 runs 12 residues. Germline V gene lookup returns CDR1 SGHAT and CDR2 FQNNGV. Germline trimming cut 6 bases from V and 18 bases from J; bases unmatched to any gene: 7.